Below, 31 T cell receptor beta chains from the same sample are listed, as sequenced in a study of cytomegalovirus exposure and HLA in healthy donors. With 60 Vbeta and 13 Jbeta primers, the PCR was carried out. Data came from immunoSEQ multiplex PCR; TCRdb stores just in-frame clones and leaves some out. This table has 150,000 to 200,000 clones, roughly 73% appearing once. Material: PBMCs. Receptor source: a female donor in good health and CMV-seronegative.

The chain couples TRBV6-6 to TRBJ2-1; no definite D call. Trimming stripped 6 bases from V and 8 bases from J, with 11 bases between. Per the germline V gene, CDR1 is MNHNY and CDR2 is SVGAGI (reference sequence). The CDR3 has 12 amino acids. The CDR3 DNA follows: TGTGCCAGCAGAGCCCAAATTGATGAGCAGTTCTTC. It yields the protein CASRAQIDEQFF.

This clone has only a few counts. The chain recombines TRBV7-9 with TRBJ1-2; tentative D call: TRBD1 (5 bases). The CDR3 is made up of 16 amino acids. Trimming removed 1 base at V and 2 bases at J, with 14 bases between. The germline CDR1 and CDR2 sequences are SEHNR and FQNEAQ (reference sequence). The DNA of the CDR3 is TGTGCCAGCAGCTTAGGCTCGCCAGGGCTAAACTATGGCTACACCTTC. This translates into CASSLGSPGLNYGYTF.

The chain recombines TRBV28 with TRBJ2-3, with D possibly TRBD2 on 6 matching bases. Per germline, CDR1 MDHEN and CDR2 SYDVKM. CDR3 length equals 13 residues. V lost 3 bases and J 9 bases, leaving 13 bases between the germline ends. CDR3 coding DNA: TGTGCCAGCAGTTTTGGGGGACTCACCACGCAGTATTTT. It encodes CASSFGGLTTQYF.

This clone was recorded a few times. This chain joins TRBV5-4 and TRBJ2-3; TRBD2 matches 13 bases. The J segment lost 6 bases and the V segment lost 4 bases, leaving 8 bases of the junction unmatched. The CDR3 extends over 16 amino acids. Germline values: CDR1 SGHNT, CDR2 YYREEE (reference sequence). The CDR3 region has the DNA TGTGCCAGCAGCCCAGGACTAGCGGGGGAAGCTGATACGCAGTATTTT. This sequence encodes CASSPGLAGEADTQYF.

The chain combines TRBV5-1 with TRBJ2-3; TRBD2 matches 15 bases. V lost 4 bases, J lost 6 bases, and 15 bases stayed unmatched. In germline, CDR1 is SGHRS, CDR2 YFSETQ. The length of the CDR3 is 19 residues. CDR3 nucleotide sequence: TGCGCCAGCAGCCAGGGACTAGCGGGGGGCCCTTCCTTTCTGGATACGCAGTATTTT. This gives the protein CASSQGLAGGPSFLDTQYF.

The chain carries TRBV6-6 and TRBJ2-7, with 11 bases that match TRBD2. The CDR3 totals 14 residues. J was trimmed by 4 bases and V by 6 bases; bases with no gene match: 5. Germline-derived CDR1 and CDR2 are MNHNY and SVGAGI (reference sequence). CDR3 in amino acids: CASSRGLAVYEQYF. The CDR3, as DNA: TGTGCCAGCAGCCGGGGACTAGCGGTGTACGAGCAGTACTTC.

The chain carries TRBV28 and TRBJ1-1; 7 bases are shared with TRBD1. Germline-derived CDR1 and CDR2 are MDHEN and SYDVKM. The CDR3 is made up of 15 amino acids. The trim removed 4 bases at V and 2 bases at J, leaving 7 bases unmatched. CDR3 sequence (DNA): TGTGCCAGCAGTTCGACAGGGCATGCCAACACTGAAGCTTTCTTT. It yields the protein CASSSTGHANTEAFF. Based on the CDR3 plus reference TRBV28 and TRBJ1-1, the full variable domain is DVKVTQSSRYLVKRTGEKVFLECVQDMDHENMFWYRQDPGLGLRLIYFSYDVKMKEKGDIPEGYSVSREKKERFSLILESASTNQTSMYLCASSSTGHANTEAFFGQGTRLTVV.

The rearrangement joins TRBV18 to TRBJ1-1; maybe TRBD1 (5 bases). This CDR3 contains 13 residues. Germline V gene data show CDR1 as KGHSH and CDR2 as LQKENI. V was pared by 5 bases and J by 3 bases, with 10 bases between. The CDR3 nucleotides read TGTGCCAGCTCAGCGACAGACGACACTGAAGCTTTCTTT. Protein: CASSATDDTEAFF.

In DNA, the CDR3 is TGTGCCAGCAGCTTGGTGACTGGCGGTGTGAACACCGGGGAGCTGTTTTTT. Its protein is CASSLVTGGVNTGELFF. This chain links TRBV5-6 with TRBJ2-2, with no clear D. Germline CDR1 is SGHDT and CDR2 is YYEEEE. This CDR3 comprises 17 residues. Trimming took off 0 bases at V and 1 base at J, with 13 bases between the two ends. Using reference TRBV5-6 and TRBJ2-2 for the parts outside the CDR3, the full variable domain is DAGVTQSPTHLIKTRGQQVTLRCSPKSGHDTVSWYQQALGQGPQFIFQYYEEEERQRGNFPDRFSGHQFPNYSSELNVNALLLGDSALYLCASSLVTGGVNTGELFFGEGSRLTVL.

The genes are TRBV9 and TRBJ2-3, with unresolved D. The germline V gene encodes CDR1 SGDLS and CDR2 YYNGEE. The CDR3 loop spans 13 amino acids. V lost 4 bases to trimming and J lost 0 bases, with 6 bases between them. As DNA, the CDR3 is TGTGCCAGCAGCCCCCAGAGCACAGATACGCAGTATTTT. Translation gives CASSPQSTDTQYF.

This clone was observed a few times. The rearrangement joins TRBV6-4 to TRBJ2-3; 10 positions match TRBD2. CDR3 length equals 15 residues. Germline V lookup: CDR1 MRHNA, CDR2 SNTAGT. The V segment lost 6 bases and the J segment 1 base; nucleotides outside the gene matches: 4. CDR3 coding DNA: TGTGCCAGCAGCCCTACTAGCGGGGGCACAGATACGCAGTATTTT. This translates into CASSPTSGGTDTQYF.

This chain connects TRBV7-9 to TRBJ2-1, with 15 bases identical to TRBD2. This CDR3 comprises 19 residues. Germline V lookup: CDR1 SEHNR, CDR2 FQNEAQ (reference sequence). J lost 0 bases, V lost 5 bases, and 8 bases had no gene match. CDR3 amino acids: CASSPRTSGGGSSYNEQFF. For the CDR3, the DNA is TGTGCCAGCAGCCCCCGGACTAGCGGGGGGGGGAGCTCCTACAATGAGCAGTTCTTC.

The rearrangement uses TRBV7-9 and TRBJ2-5; no reliable D call. The assigned J gene may be wrong: the sequence end matches TRBJ2-7 better. Per the germline V gene, CDR1 is SEHNR and CDR2 is FQNEAQ (reference sequence). The CDR3 totals 13 residues. The CDR3 DNA reads as TGTGCCAGCAGCTTAAGGAGTACCTACGAGCAGTACTTC. Its protein product is CASSLRSTYEQYF.

V is TRBV6-4 and J is TRBJ2-1, with 9 bases lining up with TRBD1. CDR1 is MRHNA, CDR2 SNTAGT, per germline. CDR3 length: 14 amino acids. The junction had 10 bases not matched to a gene; V was cut back by 9 bases and J by 7 bases. CDR3 amino acids: CASSRDREANEQFF. In DNA form, the CDR3 reads TGTGCCAGTTCCCGGGACAGGGAAGCAAATGAGCAGTTCTTC.

The chain recombines TRBV15 with TRBJ2-1, with TRBD2 identical over 12 bases. CDR1 is LNHNV and CDR2 is YYDKDF in the germline V gene (reference sequence). Trimming took 1 base from V and 6 from J; bases not matched to a gene: 13. This CDR3 contains 19 residues. The DNA for the CDR3 is TGTGCCACCAGCAGAGTTGGCAGGGCATCTAGCGGGAGGGCCAATGAGCAGTTCTTC. Translating it yields CATSRVGRASSGRANEQFF.

This clone was seen once. This rearrangement joins TRBV5-6 to TRBJ1-4; 9 positions match TRBD1. Germline V gives CDR1 SGHDT, CDR2 YYEEEE. The CDR3 totals 14 residues. V gave up 4 bases and J gave up 8 bases; unmatched junction bases: 6. The CDR3 loop reads CASSPGQGREKLFF. For the CDR3, the DNA is TGTGCCAGCAGCCCAGGACAGGGGCGCGAAAAACTGTTTTTT. The full variable domain, its missing parts supplied by reference TRBV5-6 and TRBJ1-4, is DAGVTQSPTHLIKTRGQQVTLRCSPKSGHDTVSWYQQALGQGPQFIFQYYEEEERQRGNFPDRFSGHQFPNYSSELNVNALLLGDSALYLCASSPGQGREKLFFGSGTQLSVL.

The chain links TRBV9 to TRBJ2-2; D gene ambiguous. Between the trimmed V and J ends, which lost 0 bases and 2 bases, there was a span of 5 bases. Germline-derived CDR1 and CDR2 are SGDLS and YYNGEE. This CDR3 spans 14 amino acids. The CDR3 loop is CASSVVPNTGELFF. CDR3 nucleotide sequence: TGTGCCAGCAGCGTAGTTCCTAACACCGGGGAGCTGTTTTTT.

The J gene is TRBJ2-3, the V gene TRBV19; D not certain. The germline V gene has CDR1 LNHDA and CDR2 SQIVND (reference sequence). V shed 3 bases and J shed 6 bases, with 13 bases lying between them. The CDR3 length is 14 residues. Written as DNA, the CDR3 is TGTGCCAGTAGTATTCTTGGGCTTTCGGATACGCAGTATTTT. This sequence encodes CASSILGLSDTQYF.

To note about this clone: This CDR3 is also generated by other DNA sequences in the sample. V usage is TRBV6-1 and J usage is TRBJ1-6; D is possibly TRBD1 (6 bases). This CDR3 has 14 amino acids. Germline CDR1 MNHNS, CDR2 SASEGT. The V gene lost 6 bases and the J gene lost 6 bases, with 12 bases spanning the gap. The CDR3 DNA follows: TGTGCCAGCAGGCGGACAGAGATTAATTCACCCCTCCACTTT. Translated, it gives CASRRTEINSPLHF.

A word on this clone: At the DNA level, this CDR3 is encoded by other sequences in the same sample as well. This chain links TRBV10-3 with TRBJ1-2, with TRBD1 matching 8 bases. CDR3 length: 12 amino acids. Germline CDR1 ENHRY, CDR2 SYGVKD. V gave up 6 bases and J gave up 4 bases; unmatched junction bases: 1. The CDR3 here is CAISGTGYGYTF. The CDR3 DNA reads as TGTGCCATCAGCGGGACAGGCTATGGCTACACCTTC.

This chain links TRBV19 with TRBJ1-1, with no clear D. Germline V gene lookup returns CDR1 LNHDA and CDR2 SQIVND (reference sequence). The CDR3 totals 13 residues. Trimming stripped 3 bases from V and 4 bases from J, with 9 bases between. The CDR3 spells CASSIAGSTEAFF. The CDR3 DNA is TGTGCCAGTAGTATTGCGGGCAGCACTGAAGCTTTCTTT. The complete variable domain, with remaining parts taken from reference TRBV19 and TRBJ1-1, reads DGGITQSPKYLFRKEGQNVTLSCEQNLNHDAMYWYRQDPGQGLRLIYYSQIVNDFQKGDIAEGYSVSREKKESFPLTVTSAQKNPTAFYLCASSIAGSTEAFFGQGTRLTVV.

V and J are TRBV6-1 and TRBJ2-1; tentative D call: TRBD1 (6 bases). Germline CDR1 reads MNHNS; CDR2 reads SASEGT. This CDR3 is built from 12 residues. V was clipped by 5 bases and J by 7 bases, with 9 bases between them. CDR3 DNA sequence: TGTGCCAGCAGTACAGGGTTGAATGAGCAGTTCTTC. It translates to CASSTGLNEQFF.

V gene TRBV11-2 combines with J gene TRBJ2-1; D perhaps matches TRBD1 (5 bases). Trimming left V 8 bases short and J 9 bases short, with 8 bases between. Germline assignment: CDR1 SGHAT and CDR2 FQNNGV. The CDR3 contains 10 residues. The CDR3 region is CASGASEQFF. In nucleotides, the CDR3 is TGTGCCAGCGGGGCCAGTGAGCAGTTCTTC.

The V and J genes are TRBV28 and TRBJ1-1, with D unclear. Germline CDR1 MDHEN, CDR2 SYDVKM. V was clipped by 6 bases and J by 3 bases, with 5 bases between them. This CDR3 comprises 11 residues. Here the CDR3 DNA reads TGTGCCAGCAGCCCGGACACTGAAGCTTTCTTT. Translated: CASSPDTEAFF.

This clone has just one count. The rearrangement joins TRBV7-2 to TRBJ1-5; weak D call: TRBD1 (5 bases). The CDR3 has 15 residues. The V gene lost 5 bases and the J gene lost 1 base, with 12 bases spanning the gap. Germline values: CDR1 SGHTA, CDR2 FQGNSA. The CDR3 spells CASSPGTFSNQPQHF. As DNA, the CDR3 is TGTGCCAGCAGCCCTGGGACTTTCAGCAATCAGCCCCAGCATTTT.

The rearrangement uses TRBV5-4 and TRBJ2-3, with TRBD1 identical over 7 bases. V gave up 0 bases and J gave up 1 base; unmatched junction bases: 5. This CDR3 has 16 residues. Germline lookup yields CDR1 SGHNT and CDR2 YYREEE (reference sequence). CDR3 sequence reads: CASSLGAGGRTDTQYF. The CDR3 DNA sequence: TGTGCCAGCAGCTTGGGGGCAGGGGGTCGCACAGATACGCAGTATTTT.

The chain employs TRBV6-5 and TRBJ1-2; TRBD1 agrees at 9 bases. In germline, CDR1 is MNHEY, CDR2 SVGAGI. Trimming at V came to 5 bases and at J to 0 bases, leaving 4 bases not matched to a gene. The CDR3 has 15 residues. The CDR3 DNA reads as TGTGCCAGCAGTAGGACAGGGGCTCCTAACTATGGCTACACCTTC. Its translation is CASSRTGAPNYGYTF.

The genes are TRBV10-3 and TRBJ1-1; TRBD1 matches 8 bases. The CDR3 extends over 14 amino acids. Germline V lookup: CDR1 ENHRY, CDR2 SYGVKD. The junction had 11 bases not matched to a gene; V was cut back by 6 bases and J by 8 bases. The DNA of the CDR3 is TGTGCCATCAGGAGAGGTTCGACAGGGGAAGAAGCTTTCTTT. It encodes CAIRRGSTGEEAFF.

This chain links TRBV4-2 with TRBJ2-7, with 11 bases matching TRBD2. The V gene's germline CDR1 is LGHNA and CDR2 YNFKEQ. This CDR3 spans 17 amino acids. Losses at the gene ends were 3 bases for V and 2 bases for J; bases not matched to a gene: 9. The CDR3, as DNA: TGTGCCAGCAGCCAGTATCGAACTAGCGGGGGAACCTACGAGCAGTACTTC. Translated: CASSQYRTSGGTYEQYF.

This clone was seen just once. This chain links TRBV4-2 with TRBJ2-2; 12 nucleotides match TRBD2. The CDR3 is 17 amino acids. The germline V gene encodes CDR1 LGHNA and CDR2 YNFKEQ. J gave up 5 bases and V 4 bases, and 8 bases lay outside the gene matches. The CDR3 loop is CASSREPLAGGTGELFF. As DNA, the CDR3 is TGTGCCAGCAGCCGAGAGCCACTAGCGGGAGGAACCGGGGAGCTGTTTTTT.

This clone has just a few counts. The chain carries TRBV6-5 and TRBJ2-5; D might be TRBD1 (6 bases). The germline CDR1 and CDR2 sequences are MNHEY and SVGAGI. The V gene lost 5 bases and the J gene lost 1 base, with 14 bases spanning the gap. The CDR3 loop spans 15 amino acids. CDR3 loop: CASSHRVGPQETQYF. CDR3 coding DNA: TGTGCCAGCAGTCACAGGGTCGGCCCCCAAGAGACCCAGTACTTC.